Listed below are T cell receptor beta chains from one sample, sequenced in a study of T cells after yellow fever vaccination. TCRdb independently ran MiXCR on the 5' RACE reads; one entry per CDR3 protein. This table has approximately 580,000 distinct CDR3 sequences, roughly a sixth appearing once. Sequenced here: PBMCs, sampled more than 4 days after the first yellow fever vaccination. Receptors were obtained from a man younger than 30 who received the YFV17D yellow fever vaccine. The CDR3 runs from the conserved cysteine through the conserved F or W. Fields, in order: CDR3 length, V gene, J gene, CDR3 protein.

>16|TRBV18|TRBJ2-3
CASSLFETGGADTQYF
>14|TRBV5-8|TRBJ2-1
CASSLARLANEQFF
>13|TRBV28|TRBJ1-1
CASIKGGNTEAFF
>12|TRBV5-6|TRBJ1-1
CASSLAGGRAFF
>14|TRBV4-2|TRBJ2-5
CASSPVDRAETQYF
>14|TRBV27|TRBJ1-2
CASSLNAIVYGYTF
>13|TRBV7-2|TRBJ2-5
CASSPGQISPLYF
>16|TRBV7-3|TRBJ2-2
CASSSESRGHTGELFF
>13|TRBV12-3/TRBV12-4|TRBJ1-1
CASSFTGEVEAFF
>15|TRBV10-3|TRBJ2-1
CAISESQGRNNEQFF
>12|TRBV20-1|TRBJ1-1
CSALEGDTEAFF
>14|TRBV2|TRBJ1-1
CASSFSSWYTEAFF
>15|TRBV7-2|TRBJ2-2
CASSLRLGRAGELFF
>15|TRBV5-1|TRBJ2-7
CASSSLAGTGYEQYF
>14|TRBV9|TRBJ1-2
CASSVEGKDYGYTF
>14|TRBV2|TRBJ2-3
CARPARGATDTQYF
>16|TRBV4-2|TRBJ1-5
CASSQDNRGFNQPQHF
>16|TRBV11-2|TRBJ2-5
CASSLVSGMQKETQYF
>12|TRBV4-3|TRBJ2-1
CASSYRPNEQFF
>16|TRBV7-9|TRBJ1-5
CASSFSLGLDDQPQHF
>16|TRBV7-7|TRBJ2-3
CASSSGVASGTDTQYF
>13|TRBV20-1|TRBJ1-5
CSATGAGDQPQHF
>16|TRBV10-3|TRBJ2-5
CAISESRDRGQETQYF
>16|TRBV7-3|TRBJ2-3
CASSLQGPLSTDTQYF
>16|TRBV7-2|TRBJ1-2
CASSFPAGKFNYGYTF
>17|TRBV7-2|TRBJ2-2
CASSLAVTGVNTGELFF
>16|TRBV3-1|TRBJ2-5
CASSPPGGGWLETQYF
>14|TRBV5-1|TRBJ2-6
CATSRTAGANVLTF
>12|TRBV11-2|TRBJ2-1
CASGNNPGPQFF
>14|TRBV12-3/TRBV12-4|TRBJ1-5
CASSSGQGRQPQHF
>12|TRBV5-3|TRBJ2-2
CARSLEAGELFF
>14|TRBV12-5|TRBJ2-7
CASGLVGVAYEQYF
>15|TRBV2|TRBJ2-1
CASRRTGDSYNEQFF